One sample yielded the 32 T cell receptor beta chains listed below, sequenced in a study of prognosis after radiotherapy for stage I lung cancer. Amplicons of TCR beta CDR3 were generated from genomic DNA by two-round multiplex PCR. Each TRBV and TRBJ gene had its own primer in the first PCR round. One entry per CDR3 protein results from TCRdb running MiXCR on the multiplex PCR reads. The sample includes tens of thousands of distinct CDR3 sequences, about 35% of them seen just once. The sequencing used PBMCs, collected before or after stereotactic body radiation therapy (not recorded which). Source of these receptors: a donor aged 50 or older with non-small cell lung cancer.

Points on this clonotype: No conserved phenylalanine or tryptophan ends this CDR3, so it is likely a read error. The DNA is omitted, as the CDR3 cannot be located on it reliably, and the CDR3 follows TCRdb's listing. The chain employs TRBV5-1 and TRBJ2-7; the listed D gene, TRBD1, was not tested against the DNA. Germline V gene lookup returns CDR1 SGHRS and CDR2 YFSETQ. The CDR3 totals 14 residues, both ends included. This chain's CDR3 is CASSLTGTNYEHYL.

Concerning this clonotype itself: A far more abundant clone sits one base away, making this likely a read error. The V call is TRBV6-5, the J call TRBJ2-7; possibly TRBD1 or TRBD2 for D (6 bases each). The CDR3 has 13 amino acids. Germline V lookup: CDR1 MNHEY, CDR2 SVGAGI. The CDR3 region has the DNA TGTGCCAGCAGTTACAGGGGGGCCTACGAGCATTACTTC. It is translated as CASSYRGAYEHYF.

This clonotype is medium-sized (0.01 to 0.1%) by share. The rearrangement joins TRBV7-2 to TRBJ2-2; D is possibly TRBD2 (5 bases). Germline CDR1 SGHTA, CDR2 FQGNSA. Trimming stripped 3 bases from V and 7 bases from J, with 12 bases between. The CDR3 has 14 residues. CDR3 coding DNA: TGTGCCAGCAGCTTTATACTAGGAGACGGGGAGCTGTTTTTT. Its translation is CASSFILGDGELFF.

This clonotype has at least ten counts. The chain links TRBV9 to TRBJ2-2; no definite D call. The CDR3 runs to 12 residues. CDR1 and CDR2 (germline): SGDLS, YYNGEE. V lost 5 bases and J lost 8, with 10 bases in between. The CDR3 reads CASRPTNGELFF. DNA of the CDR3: TGTGCCAGCAGACCGACAAATGGGGAGCTGTTTTTT.

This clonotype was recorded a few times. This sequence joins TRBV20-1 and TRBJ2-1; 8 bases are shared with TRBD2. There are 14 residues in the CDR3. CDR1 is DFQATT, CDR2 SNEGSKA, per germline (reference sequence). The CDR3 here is CRLAGTILVNEQFF. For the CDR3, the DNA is TGCAGATTAGCGGGGACCATATTAGTCAATGAGCAGTTCTTC.

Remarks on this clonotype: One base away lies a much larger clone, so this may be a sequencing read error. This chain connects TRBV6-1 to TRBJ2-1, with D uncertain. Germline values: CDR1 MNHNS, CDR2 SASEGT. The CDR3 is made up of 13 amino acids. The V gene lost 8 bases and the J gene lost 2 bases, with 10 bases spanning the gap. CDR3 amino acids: CASSRYTYNEQFF. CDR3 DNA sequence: TGTGCCAGCTCCCGGTACACCTACAATGAGCAGTTCTTC.

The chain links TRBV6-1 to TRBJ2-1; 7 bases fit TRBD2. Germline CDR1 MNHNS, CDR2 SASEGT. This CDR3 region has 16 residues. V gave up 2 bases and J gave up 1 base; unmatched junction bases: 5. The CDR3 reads CASSELGGGSYNEQFF. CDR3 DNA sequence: TGTGCCAGCAGTGAATTGGGCGGGGGTTCCTACAATGAGCAGTTCTTC.

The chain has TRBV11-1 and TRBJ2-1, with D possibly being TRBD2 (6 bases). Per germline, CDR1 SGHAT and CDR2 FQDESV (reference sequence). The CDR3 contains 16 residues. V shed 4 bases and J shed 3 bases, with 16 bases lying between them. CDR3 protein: CASSSSEAGNYNEQFF. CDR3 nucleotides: TGTGCCAGCAGCTCCTCCGAGGCGGGAAACTACAATGAGCAGTTCTTC. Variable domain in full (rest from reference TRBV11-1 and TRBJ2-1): EAEVAQSPRYKITEKSQAVAFWCDPISGHATLYWYRQILGQGPELLVQFQDESVVDDSQLPKDRFSAERLKGVDSTLKIQPAELGDSAMYLCASSSSEAGNYNEQFFGPGTRLTVL.

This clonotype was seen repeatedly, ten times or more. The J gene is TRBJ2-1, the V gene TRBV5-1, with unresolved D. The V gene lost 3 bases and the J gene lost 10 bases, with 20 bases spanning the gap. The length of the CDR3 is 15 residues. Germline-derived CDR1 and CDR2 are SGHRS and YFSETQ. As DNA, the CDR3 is TGCGCCAGCAGCTCACTTCCGGACGTCCCAAGGGAGCAGTTCTTC. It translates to CASSSLPDVPREQFF.

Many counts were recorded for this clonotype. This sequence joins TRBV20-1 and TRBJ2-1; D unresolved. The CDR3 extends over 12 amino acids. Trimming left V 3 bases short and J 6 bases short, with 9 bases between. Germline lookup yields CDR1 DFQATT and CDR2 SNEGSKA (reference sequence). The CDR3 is CSASPEPNEQFF. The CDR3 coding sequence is TGCAGTGCTAGCCCGGAACCCAATGAGCAGTTCTTC.

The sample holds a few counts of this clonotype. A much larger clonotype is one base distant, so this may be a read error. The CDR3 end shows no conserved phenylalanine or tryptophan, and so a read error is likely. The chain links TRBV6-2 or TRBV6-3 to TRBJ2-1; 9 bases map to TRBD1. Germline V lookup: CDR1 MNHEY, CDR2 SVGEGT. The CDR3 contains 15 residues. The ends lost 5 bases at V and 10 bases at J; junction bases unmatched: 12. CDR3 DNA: TGTGCCAGCAGTCTACAGGGGGCGGCCCCTAGGGAGCAGTTCCTC. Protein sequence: CASSLQGAAPREQFL.

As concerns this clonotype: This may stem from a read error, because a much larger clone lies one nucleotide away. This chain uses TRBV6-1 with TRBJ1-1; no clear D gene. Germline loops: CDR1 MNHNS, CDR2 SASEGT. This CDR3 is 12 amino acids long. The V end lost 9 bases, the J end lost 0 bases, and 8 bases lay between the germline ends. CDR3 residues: CASWVVNTEAFF. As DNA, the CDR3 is TGTGCCAGTTGGGTAGTGAACACTGAAGCTTTCTTT.

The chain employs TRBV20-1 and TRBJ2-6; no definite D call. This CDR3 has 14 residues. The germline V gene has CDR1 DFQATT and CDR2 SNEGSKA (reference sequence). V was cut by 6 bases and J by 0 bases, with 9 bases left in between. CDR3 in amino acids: CSARTISGANVLTF. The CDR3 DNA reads TGCAGTGCCCGGACGATCTCTGGGGCCAACGTCCTGACTTTC.

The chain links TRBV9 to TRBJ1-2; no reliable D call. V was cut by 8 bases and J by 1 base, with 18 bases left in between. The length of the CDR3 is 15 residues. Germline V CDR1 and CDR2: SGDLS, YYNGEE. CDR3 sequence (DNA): TGTGCCAGAAGTGGTCCCGGAACACTTAACTATGGCTACACCTTC. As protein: CARSGPGTLNYGYTF.

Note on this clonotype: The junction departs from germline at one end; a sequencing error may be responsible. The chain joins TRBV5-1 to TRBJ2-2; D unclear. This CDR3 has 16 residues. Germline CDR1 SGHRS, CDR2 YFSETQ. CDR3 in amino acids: CASSLTTWVGTGELFF. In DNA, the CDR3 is TGCGCCAGCAGCTTAACCACATGGGTCGGCACCGGTGAGCTGTTTTTT. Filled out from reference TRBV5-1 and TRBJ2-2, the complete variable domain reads KAGVTQTPRYLIKTRGQQVTLSCSPISGHRSVSWYQQTPGQGLQFLFEYFSETQRNKGNFPGRFSGRQFSNSRSEMNVSTLELGDSALYLCASSLTTWVGTGELFFGEGSRLTVL.

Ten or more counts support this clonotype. CDR3 sequence (DNA): TGTGCCATCAGTGAGGGGGGACAGAATGGGGCAGATACGCAGTATTTT. Amino acids: CAISEGGQNGADTQYF. The V gene is TRBV10-3, the J gene TRBJ2-3; TRBD1 aligns across 7 bases. Germline CDR1 ENHRY, CDR2 SYGVKD. The CDR3 spans 16 residues. J lost 4 bases, V lost 2 bases, and 9 bases had no gene match.

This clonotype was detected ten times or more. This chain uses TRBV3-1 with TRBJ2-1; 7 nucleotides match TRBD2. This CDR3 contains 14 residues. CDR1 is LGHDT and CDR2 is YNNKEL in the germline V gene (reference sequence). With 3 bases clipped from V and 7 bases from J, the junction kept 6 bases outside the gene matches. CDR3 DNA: TGTGCCAGCAGCCACACGCCAGCGGGGAATGAGCAGTTCTTC. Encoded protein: CASSHTPAGNEQFF.

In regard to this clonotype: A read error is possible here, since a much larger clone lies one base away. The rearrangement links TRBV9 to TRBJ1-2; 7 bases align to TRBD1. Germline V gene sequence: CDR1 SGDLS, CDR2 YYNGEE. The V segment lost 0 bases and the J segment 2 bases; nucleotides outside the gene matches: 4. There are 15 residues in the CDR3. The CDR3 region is CASSVDVTGNYGYTF. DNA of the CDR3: TGTGCCAGCAGCGTAGATGTGACAGGGAACTATGGCTACACCTTC.

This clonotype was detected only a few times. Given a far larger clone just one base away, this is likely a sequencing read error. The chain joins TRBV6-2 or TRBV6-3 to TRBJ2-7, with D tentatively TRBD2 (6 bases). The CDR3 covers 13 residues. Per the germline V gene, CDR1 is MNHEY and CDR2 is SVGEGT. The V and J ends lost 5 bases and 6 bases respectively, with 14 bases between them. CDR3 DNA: TGTGCCAGCAGTATTCCCGGGGGTTCCGAGCAGTACTTC. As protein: CASSIPGGSEQYF.

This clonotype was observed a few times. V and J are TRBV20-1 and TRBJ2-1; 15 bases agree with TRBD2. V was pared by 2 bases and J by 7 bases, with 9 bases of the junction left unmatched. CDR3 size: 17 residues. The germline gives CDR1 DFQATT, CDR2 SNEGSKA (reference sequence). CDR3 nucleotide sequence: TGCAGTGCTAGACTATATACCGGGACTAGCGGGAGGAATGAGCAGTTCTTC. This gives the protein CSARLYTGTSGRNEQFF.

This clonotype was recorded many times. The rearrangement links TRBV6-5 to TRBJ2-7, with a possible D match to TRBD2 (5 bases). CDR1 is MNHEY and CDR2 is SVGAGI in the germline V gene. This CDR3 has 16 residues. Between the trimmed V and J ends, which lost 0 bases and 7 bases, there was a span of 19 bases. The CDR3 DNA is TGTGCCAGCAGTTACTCGAGTACCGGGAAAAGAGGAGAGCAGTACTTC. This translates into CASSYSSTGKRGEQYF.

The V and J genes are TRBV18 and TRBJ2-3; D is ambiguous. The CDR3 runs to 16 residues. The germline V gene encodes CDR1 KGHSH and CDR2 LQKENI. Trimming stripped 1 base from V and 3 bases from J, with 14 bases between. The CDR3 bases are TGTGCCAGCTCACCACGGTTTATTCTAGAGACAGATACGCAGTATTTT. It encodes CASSPRFILETDTQYF.

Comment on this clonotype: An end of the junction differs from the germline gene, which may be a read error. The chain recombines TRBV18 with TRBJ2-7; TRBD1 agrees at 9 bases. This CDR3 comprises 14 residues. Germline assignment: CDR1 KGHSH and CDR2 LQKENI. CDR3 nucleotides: TGTGTCAGCTCACGCTCCGGGACAGGGCAAGAGCAGTACTTC. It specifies CVSSRSGTGQEQYF.

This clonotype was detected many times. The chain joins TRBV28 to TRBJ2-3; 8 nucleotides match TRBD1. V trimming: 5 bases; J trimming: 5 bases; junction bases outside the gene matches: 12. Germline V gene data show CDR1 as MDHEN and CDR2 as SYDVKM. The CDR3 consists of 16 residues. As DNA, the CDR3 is TGTGCCAGCAGTGGGGGACGGACAGGGTTTGGAGATACGCAGTATTTT. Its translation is CASSGGRTGFGDTQYF.

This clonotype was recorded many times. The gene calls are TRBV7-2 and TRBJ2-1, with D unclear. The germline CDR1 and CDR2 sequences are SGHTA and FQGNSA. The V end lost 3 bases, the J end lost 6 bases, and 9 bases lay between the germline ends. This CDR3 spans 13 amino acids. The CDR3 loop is CASSFDSINEQFF. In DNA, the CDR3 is TGTGCCAGCAGCTTTGACTCCATCAATGAGCAGTTCTTC.

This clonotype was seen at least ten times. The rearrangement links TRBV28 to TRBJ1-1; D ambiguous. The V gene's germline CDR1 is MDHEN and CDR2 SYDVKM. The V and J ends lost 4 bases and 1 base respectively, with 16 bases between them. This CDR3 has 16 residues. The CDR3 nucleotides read TGTGCCAGCAGTTCTCCACGTTCAGCTCGGAACACTGAAGCTTTCTTT. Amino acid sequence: CASSSPRSARNTEAFF.

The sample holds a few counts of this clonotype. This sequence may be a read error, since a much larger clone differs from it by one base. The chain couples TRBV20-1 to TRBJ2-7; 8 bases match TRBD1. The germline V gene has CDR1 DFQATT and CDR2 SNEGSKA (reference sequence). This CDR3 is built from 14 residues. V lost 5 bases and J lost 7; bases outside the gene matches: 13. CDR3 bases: TGCAGTGCTCTTATCCGACAGGGGATCGAGGAGCAGTACTTC. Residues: CSALIRQGIEEQYF.

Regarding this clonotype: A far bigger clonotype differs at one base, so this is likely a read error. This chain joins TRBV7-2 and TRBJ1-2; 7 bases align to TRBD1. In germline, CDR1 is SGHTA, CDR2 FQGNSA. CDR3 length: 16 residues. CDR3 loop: CASSPLTGVTGNGYTF. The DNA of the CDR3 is TGCGCCAGCAGCCCCCTAACAGGGGTGACAGGAAACGGCTACACCTTC.

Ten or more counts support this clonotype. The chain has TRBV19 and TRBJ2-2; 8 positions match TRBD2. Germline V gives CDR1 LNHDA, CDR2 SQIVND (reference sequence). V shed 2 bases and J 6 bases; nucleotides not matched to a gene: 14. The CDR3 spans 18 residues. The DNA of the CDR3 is TGTGCCAGTAGTATAACTACCTCCGGGACTAGTGGGGCCGGGGAGCTGTTTTTT. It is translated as CASSITTSGTSGAGELFF.

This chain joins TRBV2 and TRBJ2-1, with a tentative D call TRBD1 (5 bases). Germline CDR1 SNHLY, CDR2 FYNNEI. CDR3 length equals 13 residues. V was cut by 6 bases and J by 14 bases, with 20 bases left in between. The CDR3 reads CASRGAINLEKFF. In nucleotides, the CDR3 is TGTGCCAGCAGAGGGGCTATTAATCTAGAAAAGTTCTTC.

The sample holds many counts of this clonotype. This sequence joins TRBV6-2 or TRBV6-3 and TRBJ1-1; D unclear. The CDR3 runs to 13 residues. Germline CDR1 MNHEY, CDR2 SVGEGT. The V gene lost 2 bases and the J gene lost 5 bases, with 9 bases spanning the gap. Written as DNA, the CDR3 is TGTGCCAGCAGTTACCGGGGAAAGACTGAAGCTTTCTTT. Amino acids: CASSYRGKTEAFF.

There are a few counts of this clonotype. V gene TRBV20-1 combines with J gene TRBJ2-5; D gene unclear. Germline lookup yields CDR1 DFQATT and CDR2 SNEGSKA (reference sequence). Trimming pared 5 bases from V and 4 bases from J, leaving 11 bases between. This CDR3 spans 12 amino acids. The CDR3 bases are TGCAGTGCTCCCCCAGGTGGAGAGACCCAGTACTTC. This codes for CSAPPGGETQYF.